This T cell receptor (beta chain) was identified during a study of cytomegalovirus exposure and HLA in healthy donors. Overall study findings and caveats: Across HLA loci, a later analysis found differing TCR association rates, with DRB1 most and HLA-C fewest. Follow-up analysis seemed to connect common viral pathogens with several of the most significant clusters identified.

Germline V gene sequence: CDR1 LNHDA, CDR2 SQIVND (reference sequence). Trimming removed 5 bases from V and 8 bases from J; junction bases left unmatched: 8. The CDR3 has 13 residues. Primers included in the PCR were 60 Vbeta and 13 Jbeta primers. The method was immunoSEQ multiplex PCR; TCRdb's version includes in-frame clones alone and lacks a portion of them. The sample has roughly 120,000 clones, roughly four fifths seen once; the top ten hold 2.9%. Regarding this clone: Its target is unknown.

V gene TRBV19 combines with J gene TRBJ1-2, with 7 bases that match TRBD1. Sequencing input: PBMCs. This clonotype originated in a woman between 40 and 50 years old in good health and CMV-seropositive. The CDR3 sequence is CASSVGTERGYTF. For the CDR3, the DNA is TGTGCCAGTAGTGTTGGGACAGAGCGGGGCTACACCTTC.